This T cell receptor beta chain was recovered during a study of a mutant IDH1 vaccine in newly diagnosed glioma. Whole-study context: Treated patients were roughly 62% male, roughly 40% female, mean age roughly 40 years. Visit V12 happened at week 35; visit V13 happened at week 47.

Points on this clone: Antigen specificity is unknown.

Produced via immunoSEQ multiplex PCR; TCRdb's table is partial and in-frame only. The table records 45,000 to 65,000 clones, approximately 65% of them present only once. This CDR3 is 14 amino acids long. Germline V gene data show CDR1 as SGHRS and CDR2 as YFSETQ. V dropped 1 base and J dropped 2 bases, with 9 bases sitting between them. Overall study findings and caveats: Immune responses arising from the vaccine appeared in about 95% of patients.

The time point here: week 47, end of study. All doses held 300 ug of mutant IDH1 20-mer peptide, with topical imiquimod. The material was peripheral blood mononuclear cells (PBMCs), obtained from a glioma patient whose treatment included an IDH1 peptide vaccine. The sequence came from a man aged 40-49 years with glioma. Some clones in this sample may be carry-over from other donors' samples. V and J are TRBV5-1 and TRBJ1-2, with D unresolved. This CDR3 is CASSLLDGNYGYTF. In nucleotides, the CDR3 is TGCGCCAGCAGCTTGCTTGACGGAAACTATGGCTACACCTTC. Full variable domain (missing parts from reference TRBV5-1 and TRBJ1-2): KAGVTQTPRYLIKTRGQQVTLSCSPISGHRSVSWYQQTPGQGLQFLFEYFSETQRNKGNFPGRFSGRQFSNSRSEMNVSTLELGDSALYLCASSLLDGNYGYTFGSGTRLTVV.